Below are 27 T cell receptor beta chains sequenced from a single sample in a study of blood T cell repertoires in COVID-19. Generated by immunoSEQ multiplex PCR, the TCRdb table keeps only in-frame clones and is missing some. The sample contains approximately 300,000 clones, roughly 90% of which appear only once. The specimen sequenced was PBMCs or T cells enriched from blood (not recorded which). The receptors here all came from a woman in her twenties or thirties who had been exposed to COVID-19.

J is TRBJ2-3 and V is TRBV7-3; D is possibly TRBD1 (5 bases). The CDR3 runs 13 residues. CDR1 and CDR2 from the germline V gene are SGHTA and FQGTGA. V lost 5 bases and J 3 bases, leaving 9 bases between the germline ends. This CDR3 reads CASSGHETDTQYF. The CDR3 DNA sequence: TGTGCCAGCAGCGGACACGAGACAGATACGCAGTATTTT. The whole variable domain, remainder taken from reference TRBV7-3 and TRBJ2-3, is GAGVSQTPSNKVTEKGKYVELRCDPISGHTALYWYRQSLGQGPEFLIYFQGTGAADDSGLPNDRFFAVRPEGSVSTLKIQRTERGDSAVYLCASSGHETDTQYFGPGTRLTVL.

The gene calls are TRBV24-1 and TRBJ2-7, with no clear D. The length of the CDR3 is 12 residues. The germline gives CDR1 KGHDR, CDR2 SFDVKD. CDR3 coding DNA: TGTGCACGAGAAGACGGGTTGGACGAGCAGTACTTC. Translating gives CAREDGLDEQYF.

The CDR3 DNA follows: TGCAGTGCTAGTACCCACCCGCCTAGCTATGGCTACACCTTC. Protein: CSASTHPPSYGYTF. The chain combines TRBV20-1 with TRBJ1-2; D call uncertain. The V gene lost 3 bases and the J gene lost 4 bases, with 15 bases spanning the gap. This CDR3 has 14 residues. Germline V lookup: CDR1 DFQATT, CDR2 SNEGSKA (reference sequence).

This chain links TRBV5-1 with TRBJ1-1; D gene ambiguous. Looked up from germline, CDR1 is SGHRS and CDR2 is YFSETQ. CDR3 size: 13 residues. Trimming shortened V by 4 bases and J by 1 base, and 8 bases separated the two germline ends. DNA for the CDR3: TGCGCCAGCAGCCCAGGTGGGAACACTGAAGCTTTCTTT. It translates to CASSPGGNTEAFF.

For the CDR3, the DNA is TGTGCCACCAGCAGCGATCTGCGGGATAACTATGGCTACACCTTC. This gives the protein CATSSDLRDNYGYTF. The V and J genes are TRBV15 and TRBJ1-2; D remains ambiguous. Germline CDR1 is LNHNV and CDR2 is YYDKDF (reference sequence). This CDR3 is 15 amino acids long. Trimming left V 3 bases short and J 1 base short, with 12 bases between.

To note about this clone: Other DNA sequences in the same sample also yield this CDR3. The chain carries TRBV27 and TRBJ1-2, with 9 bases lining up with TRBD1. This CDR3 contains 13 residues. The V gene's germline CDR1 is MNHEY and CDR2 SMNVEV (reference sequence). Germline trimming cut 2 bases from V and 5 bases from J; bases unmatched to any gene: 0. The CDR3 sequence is CASSLGTGYGYTF. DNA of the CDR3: TGTGCCAGCAGTTTAGGGACAGGGTATGGCTACACCTTC.

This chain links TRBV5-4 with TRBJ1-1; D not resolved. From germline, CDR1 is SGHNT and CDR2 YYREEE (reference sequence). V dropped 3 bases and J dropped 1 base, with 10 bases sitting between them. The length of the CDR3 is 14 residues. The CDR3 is CASSSRAGNTEAFF. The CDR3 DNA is TGTGCCAGCAGCTCCCGAGCCGGGAACACTGAAGCTTTCTTT.

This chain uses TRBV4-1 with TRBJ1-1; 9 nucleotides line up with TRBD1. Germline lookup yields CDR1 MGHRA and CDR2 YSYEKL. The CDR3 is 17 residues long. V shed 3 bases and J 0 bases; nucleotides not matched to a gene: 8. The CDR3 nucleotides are TGCGCCAGCAGCCACGGACAGGGGAAACTCTTGAACACTGAAGCTTTCTTT. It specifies CASSHGQGKLLNTEAFF.

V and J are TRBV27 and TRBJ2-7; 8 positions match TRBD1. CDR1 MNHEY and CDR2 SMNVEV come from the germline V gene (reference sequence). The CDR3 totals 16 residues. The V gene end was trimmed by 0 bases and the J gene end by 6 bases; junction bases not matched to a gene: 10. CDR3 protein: CASSLSPGTGVTEQYF. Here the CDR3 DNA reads TGTGCCAGCAGTTTATCCCCCGGGACAGGCGTCACCGAGCAGTACTTC.

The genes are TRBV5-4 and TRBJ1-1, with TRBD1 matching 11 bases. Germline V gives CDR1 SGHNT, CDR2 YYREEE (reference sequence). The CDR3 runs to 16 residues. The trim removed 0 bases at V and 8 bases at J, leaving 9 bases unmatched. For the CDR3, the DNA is TGTGCCAGCAGCTTGGCCATGGGGACAGGGGGGTGGGAAGCTTTCTTT. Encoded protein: CASSLAMGTGGWEAFF. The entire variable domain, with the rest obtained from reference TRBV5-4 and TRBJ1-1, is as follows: ETGVTQSPTHLIKTRGQQVTLRCSSQSGHNTVSWYQQALGQGPQFIFQYYREEENGRGNFPPRFSGLQFPNYSSELNVNALELDDSALYLCASSLAMGTGGWEAFFGQGTRLTVV.

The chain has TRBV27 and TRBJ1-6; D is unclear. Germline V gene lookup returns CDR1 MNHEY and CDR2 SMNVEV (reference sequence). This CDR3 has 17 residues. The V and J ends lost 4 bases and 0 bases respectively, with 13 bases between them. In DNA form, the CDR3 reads TGTGCCAGCAGTTCCACACTGGACTTCTCCTATAATTCACCCCTCCACTTT. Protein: CASSSTLDFSYNSPLHF.

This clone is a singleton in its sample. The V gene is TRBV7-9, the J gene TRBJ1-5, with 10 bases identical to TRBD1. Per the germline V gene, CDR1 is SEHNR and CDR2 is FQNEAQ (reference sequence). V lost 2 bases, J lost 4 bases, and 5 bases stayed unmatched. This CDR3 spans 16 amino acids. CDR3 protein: CASSLSRGQGNQPQHF. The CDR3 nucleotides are TGTGCCAGCAGCTTAAGTAGGGGACAGGGGAATCAGCCCCAGCATTTT.

The CDR3 loop is CASSQDWAGINYGYTF. The CDR3, as DNA: TGCGCCAGCAGCCAAGATTGGGCAGGGATTAACTATGGCTACACCTTC. The V call is TRBV4-1, the J call TRBJ1-2; TRBD1 might be the D (5 bases). Trimming pared 0 bases from V and 1 base from J, leaving 12 bases between. Germline V CDR1 and CDR2: MGHRA, YSYEKL. There are 16 residues in the CDR3.

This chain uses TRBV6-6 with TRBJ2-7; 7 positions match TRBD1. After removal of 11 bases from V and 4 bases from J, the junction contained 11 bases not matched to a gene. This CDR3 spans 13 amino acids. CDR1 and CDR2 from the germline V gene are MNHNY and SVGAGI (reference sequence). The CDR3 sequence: CAVSWDSRYEQYF. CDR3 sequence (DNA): TGTGCCGTTTCATGGGACAGTCGATACGAGCAGTACTTC.

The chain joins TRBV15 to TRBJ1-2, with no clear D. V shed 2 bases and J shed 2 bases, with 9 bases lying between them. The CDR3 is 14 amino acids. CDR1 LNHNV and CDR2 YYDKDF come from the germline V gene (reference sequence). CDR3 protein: CATSRSDLNYGYTF. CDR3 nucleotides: TGTGCCACCAGCAGATCGGACTTAAACTATGGCTACACCTTC. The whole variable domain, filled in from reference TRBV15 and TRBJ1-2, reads DAMVIQNPRYQVTQFGKPVTLSCSQTLNHNVMYWYQQKSSQAPKLLFHYYDKDFNNEADTPDNFQSRRPNTSFCFLDIRSPGLGDTAMYLCATSRSDLNYGYTFGSGTRLTVV.

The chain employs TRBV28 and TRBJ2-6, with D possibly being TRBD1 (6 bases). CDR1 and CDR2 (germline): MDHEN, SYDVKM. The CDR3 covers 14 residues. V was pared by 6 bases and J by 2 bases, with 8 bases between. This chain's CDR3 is CASRGATGANVLTF. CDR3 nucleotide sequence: TGTGCCAGCAGGGGGGCGACTGGGGCCAACGTCCTGACTTTC.

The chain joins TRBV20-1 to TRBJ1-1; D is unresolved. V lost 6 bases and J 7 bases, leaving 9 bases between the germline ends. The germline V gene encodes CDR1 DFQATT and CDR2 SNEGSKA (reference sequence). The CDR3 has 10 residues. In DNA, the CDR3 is TGCAGTGCCGCGGGAGTTGAAGCTTTCTTT. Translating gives CSAAGVEAFF.

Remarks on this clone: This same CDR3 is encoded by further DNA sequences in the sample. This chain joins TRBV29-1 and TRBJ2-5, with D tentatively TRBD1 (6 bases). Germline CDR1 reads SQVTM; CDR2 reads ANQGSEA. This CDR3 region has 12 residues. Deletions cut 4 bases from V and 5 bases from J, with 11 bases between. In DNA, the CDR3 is TGCAGCGTTGTGGGGGCAGGGGAGACCCAGTACTTC. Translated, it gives CSVVGAGETQYF.

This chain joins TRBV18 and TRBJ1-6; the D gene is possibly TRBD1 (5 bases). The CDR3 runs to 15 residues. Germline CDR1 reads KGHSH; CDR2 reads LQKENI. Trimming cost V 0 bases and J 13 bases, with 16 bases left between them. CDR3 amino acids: CASSPPKSGADPLHF. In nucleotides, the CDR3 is TGTGCCAGCTCACCACCAAAGAGCGGGGCAGACCCCCTCCACTTT.

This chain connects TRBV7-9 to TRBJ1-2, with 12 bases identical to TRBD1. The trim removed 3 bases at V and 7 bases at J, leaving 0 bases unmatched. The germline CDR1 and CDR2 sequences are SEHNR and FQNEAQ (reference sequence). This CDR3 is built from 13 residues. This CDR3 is CASSLGQGAGYTF. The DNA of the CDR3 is TGTGCCAGCAGCTTGGGACAGGGGGCTGGCTACACCTTC. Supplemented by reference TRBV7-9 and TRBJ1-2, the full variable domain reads DTGVSQNPRHKITKRGQNVTFRCDPISEHNRLYWYRQTLGQGPEFLTYFQNEAQLEKSRLLSDRFSAERPKGSFSTLEIQRTEQGDSAMYLCASSLGQGAGYTFGSGTRLTVV.

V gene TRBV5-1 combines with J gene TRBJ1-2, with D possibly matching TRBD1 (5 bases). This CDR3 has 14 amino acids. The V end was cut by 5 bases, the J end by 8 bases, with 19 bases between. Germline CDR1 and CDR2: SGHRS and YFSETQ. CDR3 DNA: TGCGCCAGCAGTCCTACCAGGGTAGAACTAGGCTACACCTTC. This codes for CASSPTRVELGYTF.

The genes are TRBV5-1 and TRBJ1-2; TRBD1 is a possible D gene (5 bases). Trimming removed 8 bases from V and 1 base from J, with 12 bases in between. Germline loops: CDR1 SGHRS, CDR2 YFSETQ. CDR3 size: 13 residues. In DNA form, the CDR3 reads TGCGCCAGTTCTACAGACAGTAACTATGGCTACACCTTC. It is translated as CASSTDSNYGYTF.

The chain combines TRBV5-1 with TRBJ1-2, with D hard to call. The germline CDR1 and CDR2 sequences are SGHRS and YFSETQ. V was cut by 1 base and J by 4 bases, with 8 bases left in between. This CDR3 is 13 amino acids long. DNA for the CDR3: TGCGCCAGCAGCTTGCGACAATTCTATGGCTACACCTTC. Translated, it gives CASSLRQFYGYTF. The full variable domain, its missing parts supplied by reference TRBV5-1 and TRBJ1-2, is KAGVTQTPRYLIKTRGQQVTLSCSPISGHRSVSWYQQTPGQGLQFLFEYFSETQRNKGNFPGRFSGRQFSNSRSEMNVSTLELGDSALYLCASSLRQFYGYTFGSGTRLTVV.

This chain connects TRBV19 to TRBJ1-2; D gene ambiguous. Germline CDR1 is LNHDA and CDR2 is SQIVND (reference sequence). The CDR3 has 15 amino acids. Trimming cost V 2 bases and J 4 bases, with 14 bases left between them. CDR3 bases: TGTGCCAGTAGTATAAACGGCCCGGCAGGCTATGGCTACACCTTC. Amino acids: CASSINGPAGYGYTF.

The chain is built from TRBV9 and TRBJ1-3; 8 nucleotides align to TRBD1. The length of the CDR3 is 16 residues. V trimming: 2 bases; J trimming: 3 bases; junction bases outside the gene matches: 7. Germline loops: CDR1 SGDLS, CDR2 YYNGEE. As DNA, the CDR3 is TGTGCCAGCAGCGTGGCGGACAGGGTACATGGAAACACCATATATTTT. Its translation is CASSVADRVHGNTIYF.

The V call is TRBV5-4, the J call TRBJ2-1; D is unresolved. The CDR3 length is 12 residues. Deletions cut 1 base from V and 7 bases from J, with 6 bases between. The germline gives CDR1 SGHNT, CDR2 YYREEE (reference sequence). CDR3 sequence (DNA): TGTGCCAGCAGCTTGTTTCGGAATGAGCAGTTCTTC. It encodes CASSLFRNEQFF. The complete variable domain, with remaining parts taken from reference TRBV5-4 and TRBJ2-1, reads ETGVTQSPTHLIKTRGQQVTLRCSSQSGHNTVSWYQQALGQGPQFIFQYYREEENGRGNFPPRFSGLQFPNYSSELNVNALELDDSALYLCASSLFRNEQFFGPGTRLTVL.

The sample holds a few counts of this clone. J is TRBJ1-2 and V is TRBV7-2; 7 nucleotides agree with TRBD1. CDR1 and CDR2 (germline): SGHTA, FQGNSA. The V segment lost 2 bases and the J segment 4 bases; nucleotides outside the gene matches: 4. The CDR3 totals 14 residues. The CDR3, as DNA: TGTGCCAGCAGCTTAAAGGGACAGTCCTATGGCTACACCTTC. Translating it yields CASSLKGQSYGYTF.